This entry is about one T cell receptor beta chain. The antigen it recognizes is unknown. No much larger clonotype is one base removed from it; base qualities were not supplied. V was cut back by 7 bases and J by 6 bases, leaving a gap of 18 bases between them. Taken from cysteine to phenylalanine, the CDR3 has 14 residues. The only DNA kept is the CDR3, 42 bases in frame from the first base. The germline V gene (reference sequence) supplies CDR1 LNHDA and CDR2 SQIVND. TCRbeta CDR3 regions were amplified from genomic DNA by means of the immunoSEQ Assay, a bias-controlled multiplex PCR. Processing in the source paper ran as follows. The number of nucleated cells in each sample was estimated by amplification of reference gene primers within the assay. Sequence reads were collapsed and filtered to measure the absolute abundance of every unique TCRbeta CDR3 rearrangement. For each sample, productive Simpson clonality was calculated by taking the square root of Simpson's diversity index across productive rearrangements. TCRdb stores this immuneACCESS table with in-frame sequences only. Part of the clones is absent; in the studies checked, under half of the shortfall reflects unresolved V genes, and no reason is known for the rest. V and J calls and clone size follow that table, whereas D and trimming were derived from the DNA. The sample data list almost 250,000 clones, and approximately 89% of these were observed just once. The top ten hold approximately 1.5% of the sample.

The source of the sample is a study of blood T cell repertoires in COVID-19 (TCRdb year 2020). For the wider study: Collaborator samples came from the United States, Italy and Spain and covered acute and convalescent phases of COVID-19. The prospective study material was composed of cDNA or gDNA derived from T cells, B-cell-depleted T cells, or PBMCs. A de-identified subject ID, COVID-19 status, age in years and sex were almost always included in the sample metadata. The repertoires were made available in a free public database intended to serve as a resource for research on the immune response to SARS-CoV-2. Samples came from the ongoing ImmuneRACE study (first 160 participants) plus 1,254 subjects from 6 global collaborators. Where HLA class I and class II types were available, the types were taken from metadata supplied by the sample provider, not from assay-based typing. The dataset comprised deeply sampled blood TCRbeta repertoires from subjects exposed to, actively infected with, or recovered from COVID-19. Here is what the overall study found, with its caveats: The amount of clinical and demographic metadata varied by source and participant and was provided uncurated.

Samples from volunteer blood donors who had recovered from COVID-19 were contributed by a second Seattle source. Collaborating institutions collected whole blood in K2EDTA tubes following their own protocols. For TCRbeta analysis, collaborators shipped samples as frozen whole blood, isolated PBMCs, or DNA extracted from either of those sample types. Sequenced sample: peripheral blood. The receptor's source is a woman aged 55 to 70 who had recovered from COVID-19. The V and J segments used are TRBV19 and TRBJ1-1; TRBD1 is perhaps the D gene, given 5 matching bases. The bases are TGTGCCAGTATCTCAATGGCCGGGACTGCTGAAGCTTTCTTT. The resulting protein is CASISMAGTAEAFF.